The 19 T cell receptor beta chains in this list originate from one sample, sequenced in a study of blood T cell repertoires in COVID-19. Measured with immunoSEQ multiplex PCR; TCRdb has only the in-frame clones, and not every one. The data contain 60,000 to 85,000 clones, approximately 74% of them singletons. Sequenced: peripheral blood. The receptors here all came from a human donor with acute or convalescent COVID-19. The donor label of this sample is uncertain.

V is TRBV28 and J is TRBJ1-5; the D is unclear. The CDR3 covers 12 residues. Trimming removed 6 bases at V and 5 bases at J, with 8 bases between. CDR1 MDHEN and CDR2 SYDVKM come from the germline V gene. CDR3 loop: CASRSADQPQHF. CDR3 sequence (DNA): TGTGCCAGCAGAAGTGCGGATCAGCCCCAGCATTTT.

V and J are TRBV4-3 and TRBJ2-1; a possible D gene is TRBD2 (6 bases). Germline CDR1 reads LGHNA; CDR2 reads YSLEER. This CDR3 comprises 15 residues. Deletions cut 1 base from V and 5 bases from J, with 12 bases between. Here the CDR3 reads CASSQATGLHNEQFF. CDR3 DNA sequence: TGCGCCAGCAGCCAAGCGACGGGACTCCACAATGAGCAGTTCTTC.

The chain joins TRBV7-8 to TRBJ1-4, with D unclear. Germline assignment: CDR1 SGHVS and CDR2 FQNEAQ. V was pared by 4 bases and J by 8 bases, with 14 bases between. The CDR3 spans 14 residues. CDR3 protein: CASSSLPGREKLFF. Written as DNA, the CDR3 is TGTGCCAGCAGCTCCTTACCGGGGAGAGAAAAACTGTTTTTT.

The rearrangement uses TRBV3-1 (or the pseudogene TRBV3-2) and TRBJ1-6; 8 positions match TRBD1. The CDR3 sequence is 15 residues long. J gave up 9 bases and V 5 bases, and 9 bases lay outside the gene matches. Germline CDR1 LGHDT, CDR2 YNNKEL (reference sequence). The CDR3 protein is CASSSRTGWGSPLHF. The DNA of the CDR3 is TGTGCCAGCAGCTCACGGACAGGGTGGGGTTCACCCCTCCACTTT.

This clone was counted only a few times. V usage is TRBV6-1 and J usage is TRBJ2-7; the D gene is possibly TRBD1 (5 bases). CDR1 is MNHNS and CDR2 is SASEGT in the germline V gene. This CDR3 comprises 14 residues. V was cut by 2 bases and J by 2 bases, with 10 bases left in between. CDR3 protein: CASSEIRGAYEQYF. The CDR3, as DNA: TGTGCCAGCAGTGAAATAAGGGGCGCCTACGAGCAGTACTTC.

The chain links TRBV5-1 to TRBJ1-6; 9 bases match TRBD1. This CDR3 is built from 15 residues. Germline lookup yields CDR1 SGHRS and CDR2 YFSETQ. The J segment lost 9 bases and the V segment lost 4 bases, leaving 8 bases of the junction unmatched. The CDR3 region has the DNA TGCGCCAGCAGCGGTGGACAGGGGAAGGGTTCACCCCTCCACTTT. The encoded protein is CASSGGQGKGSPLHF.

The rearrangement joins TRBV5-4 to TRBJ1-6, with D tentatively TRBD1 (5 bases). The CDR3 has 15 residues. Trimming took off 4 bases at V and 9 bases at J, with 17 bases between the two ends. The V gene's germline CDR1 is SGHNT and CDR2 YYREEE (reference sequence). In DNA form, the CDR3 reads TGTGCCAGCAGCCCCCAGGGAGGGAAGACTTCACCCCTCCACTTT. This translates into CASSPQGGKTSPLHF.

This clone was detected only a few times. Different DNA sequences within this sample yield the same CDR3. The gene calls are TRBV7-2 and TRBJ1-5; D is undetermined. Trimming took 3 bases from V and 0 from J, leaving 9 bases between them. The CDR3 is 15 residues long. Germline V gene data show CDR1 as SGHTA and CDR2 as FQGNSA. The CDR3 spells CASSFGGNSNQPQHF. In DNA, the CDR3 is TGTGCCAGCAGCTTTGGCGGGAATAGCAATCAGCCCCAGCATTTT.

The gene calls are TRBV28 and TRBJ2-7; 12 positions agree with TRBD1. The ends lost 5 bases at V and 3 bases at J; junction bases unmatched: 8. The germline V gene encodes CDR1 MDHEN and CDR2 SYDVKM. This CDR3 contains 16 residues. The CDR3 coding sequence is TGTGCCAGCAGTCCCCGGGGGACAGGGGGCATCTACGAGCAGTACGTC. It is translated as CASSPRGTGGIYEQYV.

V and J are TRBV12-5 and TRBJ1-1; 12 positions agree with TRBD1. The V gene's germline CDR1 is LGHNT and CDR2 FRNRAP. The CDR3 runs to 16 residues. Germline trimming cut 3 bases from V and 1 base from J; bases unmatched to any gene: 3. This CDR3 reads CASGFGTGGANTEAFF. As DNA, the CDR3 is TGTGCTAGTGGTTTTGGGACAGGGGGCGCGAACACTGAAGCTTTCTTT.

The chain is built from TRBV7-2 and TRBJ2-2; 8 bases agree with TRBD2. The CDR3 is made up of 15 amino acids. V lost 5 bases to trimming and J lost 7 bases; unmatched junction nucleotides: 9. The germline gives CDR1 SGHTA, CDR2 FQGNSA. In nucleotides, the CDR3 is TGTGCCAGCAGCCAGACAGCGGGGGCGGGCGGGGAGCTGTTTTTT. As protein: CASSQTAGAGGELFF.

About this clone: A read error may explain this, as a much larger clone is one base away. V gene TRBV6-5 combines with J gene TRBJ1-1, with D perhaps TRBD1 (5 bases). CDR1 MNHEY and CDR2 SVGAGI come from the germline V gene. This CDR3 region has 14 residues. V was cut by 6 bases and J by 0 bases, with 11 bases left in between. In nucleotides, the CDR3 is TGTGCCAGCAGCTTAAGCAGGGTGAACACTGAAGCTTTCTTT. Encoded protein: CASSLSRVNTEAFF.

The chain has TRBV2 and TRBJ2-1; D is possibly TRBD1 (5 bases). V lost 8 bases and J 5 bases, leaving 22 bases between the germline ends. The CDR3 has 16 residues. The V gene's germline CDR1 is SNHLY and CDR2 FYNNEI. The CDR3 region has the DNA TGTGCCAGCCGCCGTCGGACATTTGCCGGAGACAATGAGCAGTTCTTC. Protein product: CASRRRTFAGDNEQFF.

This chain joins TRBV28 and TRBJ1-1; D is ambiguous. The CDR3 extends over 14 amino acids. With 6 bases removed from V and 0 bases from J, the gap between germline ends came to 11 bases. Germline V lookup: CDR1 MDHEN, CDR2 SYDVKM. The CDR3 sequence: CASSPYRVNTEAFF. For the CDR3, the DNA is TGTGCCAGCAGCCCCTACAGAGTGAACACTGAAGCTTTCTTT.

This chain links TRBV7-9 with TRBJ2-2, with D possibly matching TRBD1 (5 bases). CDR1 and CDR2 from the germline V gene are SEHNR and FQNEAQ (reference sequence). There are 16 residues in the CDR3. Trimming left V 5 bases short and J 5 bases short, with 18 bases between. In nucleotides, the CDR3 is TGTGCCAGCAGCCTACATCTGGGGCTAGGGACCGGGGAGCTGTTTTTT. Its translation: CASSLHLGLGTGELFF.

The CDR3 sequence: CASSLNGNRYNEQFF. The CDR3 coding sequence is TGTGCCAGCAGCTTAAACGGGAATCGCTACAATGAGCAGTTCTTC. The gene calls are TRBV11-3 and TRBJ2-1, with D possibly being TRBD2 (5 bases). Trimming left V 2 bases short and J 3 bases short, with 11 bases between. The CDR3 extends over 15 amino acids. Germline V gene sequence: CDR1 SGHNT, CDR2 YENEEA.

V usage is TRBV5-4 and J usage is TRBJ1-2; TRBD1 agrees at 7 bases. Trimming took 0 bases from V and 8 from J; bases not matched to a gene: 7. Germline lookup yields CDR1 SGHNT and CDR2 YYREEE (reference sequence). The length of the CDR3 is 14 residues. The CDR3 DNA sequence: TGTGCCAGCAGCTTGGTAAGACAGGGCTCCGGCTACACCTTC. Amino acid sequence: CASSLVRQGSGYTF.

The CDR3 region is CASSYGGEYGYTF. CDR3 nucleotides: TGTGCCAGCAGTTACGGGGGGGAATATGGCTACACCTTC. The chain employs TRBV6-5 and TRBJ1-2, with a possible D match to TRBD1 (5 bases). Germline CDR1 reads MNHEY; CDR2 reads SVGAGI. Between the trimmed V and J ends, which lost 2 bases and 5 bases, there was a span of 9 bases. The CDR3 runs to 13 residues.

The rearrangement links TRBV7-3 to TRBJ2-7, with a tentative D call TRBD1 (5 bases). The CDR3 has 13 amino acids. V shed 2 bases and J shed 6 bases, with 11 bases lying between them. Germline CDR1 is SGHTA and CDR2 is FQGTGA. The CDR3 bases are TGTGCCAGCAGCTTAGGGCAGGGTGGCGAGCAGTACTTC. This codes for CASSLGQGGEQYF.